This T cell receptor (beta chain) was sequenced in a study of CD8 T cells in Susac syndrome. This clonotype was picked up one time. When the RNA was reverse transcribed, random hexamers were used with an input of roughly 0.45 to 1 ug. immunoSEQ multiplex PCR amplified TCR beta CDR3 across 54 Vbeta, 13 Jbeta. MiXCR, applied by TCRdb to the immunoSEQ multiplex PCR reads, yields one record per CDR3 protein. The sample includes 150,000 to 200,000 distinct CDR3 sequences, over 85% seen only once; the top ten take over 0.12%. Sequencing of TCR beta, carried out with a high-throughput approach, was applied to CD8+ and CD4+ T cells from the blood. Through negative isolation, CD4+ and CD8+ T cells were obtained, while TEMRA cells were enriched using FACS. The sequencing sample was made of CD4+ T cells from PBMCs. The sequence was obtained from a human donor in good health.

CDR3 sequence (DNA): TGTGCCTGGGGCGGGTACAATGAGCAGTTCTTC. This gives the protein CAWGGYNEQFF. The chain joins TRBV30 to TRBJ2-1; possible D gene TRBD2, 5 bases. The germline V gene has CDR1 GTSNPN and CDR2 SVGIG (reference sequence). With 5 bases removed from V and 4 bases from J, the gap between germline ends came to 6 bases. There are 11 residues in the CDR3.